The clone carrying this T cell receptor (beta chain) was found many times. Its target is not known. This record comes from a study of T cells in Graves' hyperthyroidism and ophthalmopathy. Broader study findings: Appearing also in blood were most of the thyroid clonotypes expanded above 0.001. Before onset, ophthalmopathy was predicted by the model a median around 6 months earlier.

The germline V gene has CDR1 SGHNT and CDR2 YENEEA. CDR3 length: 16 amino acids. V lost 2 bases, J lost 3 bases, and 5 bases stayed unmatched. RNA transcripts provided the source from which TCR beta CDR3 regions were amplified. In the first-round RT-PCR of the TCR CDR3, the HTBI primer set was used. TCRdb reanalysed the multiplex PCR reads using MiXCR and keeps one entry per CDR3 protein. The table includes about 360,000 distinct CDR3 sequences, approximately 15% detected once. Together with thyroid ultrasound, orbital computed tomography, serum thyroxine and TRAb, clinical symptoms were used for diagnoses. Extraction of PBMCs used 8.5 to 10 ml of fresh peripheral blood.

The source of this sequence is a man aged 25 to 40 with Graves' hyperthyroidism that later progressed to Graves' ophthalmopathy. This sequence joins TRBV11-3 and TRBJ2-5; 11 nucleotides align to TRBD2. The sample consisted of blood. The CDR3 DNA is TGTGCCAGCAGCTTAACTAGCGGGGGCAATAAAGAGACCCAGTACTTC. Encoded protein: CASSLTSGGNKETQYF.